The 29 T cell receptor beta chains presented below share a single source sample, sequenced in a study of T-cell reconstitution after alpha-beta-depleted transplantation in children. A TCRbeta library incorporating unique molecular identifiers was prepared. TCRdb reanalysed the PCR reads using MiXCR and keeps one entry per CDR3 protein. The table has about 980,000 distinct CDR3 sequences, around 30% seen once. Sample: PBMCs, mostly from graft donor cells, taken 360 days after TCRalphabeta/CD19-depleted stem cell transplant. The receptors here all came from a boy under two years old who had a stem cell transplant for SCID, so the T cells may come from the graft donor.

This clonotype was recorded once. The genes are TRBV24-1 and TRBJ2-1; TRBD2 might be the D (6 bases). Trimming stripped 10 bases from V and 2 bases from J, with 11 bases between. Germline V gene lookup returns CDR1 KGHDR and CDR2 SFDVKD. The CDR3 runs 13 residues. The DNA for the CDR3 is TGTGCCACGCGGGACGTCACCTACAATGAGCAGTTCTTC. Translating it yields CATRDVTYNEQFF.

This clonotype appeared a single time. CDR3: CASSQGRGDNEKLFF. As DNA, the CDR3 is TGCGCCAGCAGCCAAGGAAGGGGCGATAATGAAAAACTGTTTTTT. The V call is TRBV4-3, the J call TRBJ1-4; perhaps TRBD1 as D (5 bases). The CDR3 loop spans 15 amino acids. Per germline, CDR1 LGHNA and CDR2 YSLEER. Trimming pared 1 base from V and 4 bases from J, leaving 10 bases between.

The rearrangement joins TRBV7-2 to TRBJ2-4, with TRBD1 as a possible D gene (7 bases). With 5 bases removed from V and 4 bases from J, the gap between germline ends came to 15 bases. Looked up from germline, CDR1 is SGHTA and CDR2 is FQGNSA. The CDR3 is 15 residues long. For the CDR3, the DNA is TGTGCCAGCAGCCGGGGGACAGCAAATAAAAACATTCAGTACTTC. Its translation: CASSRGTANKNIQYF.

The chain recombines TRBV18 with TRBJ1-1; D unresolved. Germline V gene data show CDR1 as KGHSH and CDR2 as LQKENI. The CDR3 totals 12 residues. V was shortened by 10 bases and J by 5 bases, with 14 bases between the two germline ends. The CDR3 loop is CATRGFWTEAFF. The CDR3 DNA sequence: TGTGCCACCCGAGGGTTTTGGACTGAAGCTTTCTTT.

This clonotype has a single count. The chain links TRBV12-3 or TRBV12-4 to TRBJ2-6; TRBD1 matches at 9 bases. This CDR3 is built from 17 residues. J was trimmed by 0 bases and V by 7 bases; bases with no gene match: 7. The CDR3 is CASTLDRGGSGANVLTF. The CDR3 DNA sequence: TGTGCCAGCACTTTGGACAGGGGTGGCTCTGGGGCCAACGTCCTGACTTTC.

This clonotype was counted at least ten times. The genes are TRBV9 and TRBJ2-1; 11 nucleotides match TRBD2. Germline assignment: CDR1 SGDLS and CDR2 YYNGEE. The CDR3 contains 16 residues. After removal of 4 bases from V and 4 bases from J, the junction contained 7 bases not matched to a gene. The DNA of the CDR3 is TGTGCCAGCAGCACCTTAGCGGGGGGGCTTTACAATGAGCAGTTCTTC. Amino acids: CASSTLAGGLYNEQFF.

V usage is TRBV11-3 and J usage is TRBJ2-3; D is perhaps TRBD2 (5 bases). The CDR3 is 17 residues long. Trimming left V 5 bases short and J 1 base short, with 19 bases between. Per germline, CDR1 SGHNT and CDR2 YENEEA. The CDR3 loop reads CASSPYGRGVGTDTQYF. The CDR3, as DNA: TGTGCCAGCAGCCCCTATGGTCGGGGAGTGGGCACAGATACGCAGTATTTT.

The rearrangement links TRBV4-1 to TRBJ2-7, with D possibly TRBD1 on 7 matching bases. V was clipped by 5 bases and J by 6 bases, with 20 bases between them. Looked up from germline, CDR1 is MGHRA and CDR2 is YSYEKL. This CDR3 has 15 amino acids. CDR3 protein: CASSSSGGGYGEQYF. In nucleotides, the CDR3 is TGCGCCAGCAGCTCCTCAGGGGGAGGTTATGGCGAGCAGTACTTC.

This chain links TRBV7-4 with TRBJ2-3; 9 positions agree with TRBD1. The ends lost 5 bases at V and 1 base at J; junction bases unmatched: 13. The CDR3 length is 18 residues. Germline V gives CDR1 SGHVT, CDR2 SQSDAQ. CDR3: CASSNRDRESLGTDTQYF. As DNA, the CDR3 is TGTGCCAGCAGCAACCGGGACAGGGAGTCCCTCGGCACAGATACGCAGTATTTT.

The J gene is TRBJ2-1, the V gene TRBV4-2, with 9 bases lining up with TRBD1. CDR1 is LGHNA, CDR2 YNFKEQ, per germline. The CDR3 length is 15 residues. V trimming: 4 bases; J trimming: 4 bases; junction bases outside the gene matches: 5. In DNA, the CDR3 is TGTGCCAGCAGCCTGACAGGGGGTGGATACAATGAGCAGTTCTTC. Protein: CASSLTGGGYNEQFF.

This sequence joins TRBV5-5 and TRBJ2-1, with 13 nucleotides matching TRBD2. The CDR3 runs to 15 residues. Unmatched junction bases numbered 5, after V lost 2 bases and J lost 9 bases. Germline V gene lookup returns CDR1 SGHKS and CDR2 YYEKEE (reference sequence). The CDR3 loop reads CASSFTSGGAIEQFF. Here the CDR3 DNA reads TGTGCCAGCAGCTTTACTAGCGGGGGGGCCATTGAGCAGTTCTTC.

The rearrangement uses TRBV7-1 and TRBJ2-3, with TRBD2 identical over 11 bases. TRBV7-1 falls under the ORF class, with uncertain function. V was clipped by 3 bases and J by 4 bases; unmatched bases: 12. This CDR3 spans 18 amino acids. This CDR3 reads CASSSISGGAFSADTQYF. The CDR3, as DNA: TGTGCCAGCAGCTCCATTAGCGGGGGGGCCTTCTCCGCAGATACGCAGTATTTT.

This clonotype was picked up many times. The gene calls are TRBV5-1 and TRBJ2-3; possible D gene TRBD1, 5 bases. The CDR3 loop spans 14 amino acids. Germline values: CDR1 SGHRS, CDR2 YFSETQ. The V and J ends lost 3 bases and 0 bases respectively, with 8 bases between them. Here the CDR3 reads CASSWGQSTDTQYF. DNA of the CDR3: TGCGCCAGCAGCTGGGGCCAAAGCACAGATACGCAGTATTTT.

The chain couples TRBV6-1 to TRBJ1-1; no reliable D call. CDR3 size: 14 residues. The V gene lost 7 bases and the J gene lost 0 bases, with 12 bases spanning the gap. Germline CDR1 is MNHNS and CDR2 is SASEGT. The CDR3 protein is CASNAIRMNTEAFF. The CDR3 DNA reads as TGTGCCAGCAACGCAATCCGCATGAACACTGAAGCTTTCTTT.

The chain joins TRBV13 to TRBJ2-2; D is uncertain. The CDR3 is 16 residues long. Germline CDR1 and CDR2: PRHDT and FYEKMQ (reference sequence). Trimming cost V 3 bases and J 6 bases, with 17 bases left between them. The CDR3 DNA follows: TGTGCCAGCAGCTTTCCCCAATTCTCGGGCGCCGGGGAGCTGTTTTTT. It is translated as CASSFPQFSGAGELFF.

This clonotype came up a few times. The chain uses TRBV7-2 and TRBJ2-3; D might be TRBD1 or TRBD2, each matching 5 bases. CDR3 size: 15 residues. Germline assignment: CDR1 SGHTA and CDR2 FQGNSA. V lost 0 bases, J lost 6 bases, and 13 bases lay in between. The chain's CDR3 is CASSLALPGPDTQYF. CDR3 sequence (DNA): TGTGCCAGCAGCTTAGCGCTACCGGGACCGGATACGCAGTATTTT. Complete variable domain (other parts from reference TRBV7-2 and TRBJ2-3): GAGVSQSPSNKVTEKGKDVELRCDPISGHTALYWYRQSLGQGLEFLIYFQGNSAPDKSGLPSDRFSAERTGGSVSTLTIQRTQQEDSAVYLCASSLALPGPDTQYFGPGTRLTVL.

CDR3 coding DNA: TGTGCCAGCAGTCAGGCCACTGAAGCTTTCTTT. Translating it yields CASSQATEAFF. The chain links TRBV6-2 or TRBV6-3 to TRBJ1-1, with D unclear. This CDR3 has 11 residues. CDR1 is MNHEY, CDR2 SVGEGT, per germline. V was shortened by 5 bases and J by 4 bases, with 5 bases between the two germline ends.

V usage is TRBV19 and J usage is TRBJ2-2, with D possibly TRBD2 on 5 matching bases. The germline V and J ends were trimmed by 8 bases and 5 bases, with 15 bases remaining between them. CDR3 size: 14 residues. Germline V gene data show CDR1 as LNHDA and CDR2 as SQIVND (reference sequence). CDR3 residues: CASQEDRATGELFF. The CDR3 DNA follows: TGTGCCAGTCAGGAGGATCGGGCGACCGGGGAGCTGTTTTTT.

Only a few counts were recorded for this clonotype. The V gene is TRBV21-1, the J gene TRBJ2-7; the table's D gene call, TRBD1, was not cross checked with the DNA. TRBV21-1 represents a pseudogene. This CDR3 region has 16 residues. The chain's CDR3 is CASSQKGAGGRREQYF. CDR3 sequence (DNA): TGTGCCAGCAGTCAAAAGGGGGCTGGGGGAAGGCGCGAGCAGTACTTC.

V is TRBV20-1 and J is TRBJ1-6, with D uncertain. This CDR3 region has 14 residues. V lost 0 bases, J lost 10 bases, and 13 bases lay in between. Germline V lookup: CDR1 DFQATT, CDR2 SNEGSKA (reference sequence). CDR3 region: CSAREGFAGSPLHF. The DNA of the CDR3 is TGCAGTGCTAGAGAGGGTTTTGCGGGGTCACCCCTCCACTTT.

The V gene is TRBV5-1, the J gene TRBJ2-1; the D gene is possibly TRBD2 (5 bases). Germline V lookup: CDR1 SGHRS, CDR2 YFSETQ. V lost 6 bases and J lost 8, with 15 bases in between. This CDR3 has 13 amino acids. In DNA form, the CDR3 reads TGCGCCAGCAACAGAGGGCTAGGAGATGAGCAGTTCTTC. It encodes CASNRGLGDEQFF.

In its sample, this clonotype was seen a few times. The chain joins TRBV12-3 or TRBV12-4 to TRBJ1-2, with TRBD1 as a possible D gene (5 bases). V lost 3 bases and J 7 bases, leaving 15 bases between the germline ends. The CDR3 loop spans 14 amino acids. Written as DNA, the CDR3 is TGTGCCAGCAGTTTTTGGGAGGGGAGGAGTGGCTACACCTTC. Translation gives CASSFWEGRSGYTF.

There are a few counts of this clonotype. CDR3 residues: CASQRDRTGITKQYF. Here the CDR3 DNA reads TGTGCCAGCCAGCGGGACAGGACAGGGATTACGAAGCAGTACTTC. The chain combines TRBV6-1 with TRBJ2-7; a weak D match, TRBD1 (8 bases). Germline V gene lookup returns CDR1 MNHNS and CDR2 SASEGT. CDR3 length: 15 residues. Trimming cost V 8 bases and J 8 bases, with 25 bases left between them.

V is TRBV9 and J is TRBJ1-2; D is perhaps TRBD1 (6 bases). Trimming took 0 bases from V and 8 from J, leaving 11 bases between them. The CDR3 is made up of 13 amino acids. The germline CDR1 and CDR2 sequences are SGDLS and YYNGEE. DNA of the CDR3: TGTGCCAGCAGCGTAGGGGACATGGTGGGCTACACCTTC. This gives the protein CASSVGDMVGYTF.

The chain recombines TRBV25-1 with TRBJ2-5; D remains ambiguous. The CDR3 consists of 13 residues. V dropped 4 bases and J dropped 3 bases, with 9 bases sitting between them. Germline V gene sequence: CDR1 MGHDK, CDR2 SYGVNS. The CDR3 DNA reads TGTGCCAGCAGTGTAAGGGTTGAAGAGACCCAGTACTTC. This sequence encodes CASSVRVEETQYF.

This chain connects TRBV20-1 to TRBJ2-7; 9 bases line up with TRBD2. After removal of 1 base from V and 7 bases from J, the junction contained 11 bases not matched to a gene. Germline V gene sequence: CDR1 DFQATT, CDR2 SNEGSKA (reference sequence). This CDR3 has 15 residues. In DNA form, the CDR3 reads TGCAGTGCTAGAGGTCACGCTAGCGGGGTGGGGGAGCAGTACTTC. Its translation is CSARGHASGVGEQYF.

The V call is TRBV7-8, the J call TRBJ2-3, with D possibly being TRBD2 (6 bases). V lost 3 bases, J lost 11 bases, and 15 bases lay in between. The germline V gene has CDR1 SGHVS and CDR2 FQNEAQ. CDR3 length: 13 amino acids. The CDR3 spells CASSFPGVEGQYF. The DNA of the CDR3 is TGTGCCAGCAGCTTCCCCGGCGTGGAGGGGCAGTATTTT.

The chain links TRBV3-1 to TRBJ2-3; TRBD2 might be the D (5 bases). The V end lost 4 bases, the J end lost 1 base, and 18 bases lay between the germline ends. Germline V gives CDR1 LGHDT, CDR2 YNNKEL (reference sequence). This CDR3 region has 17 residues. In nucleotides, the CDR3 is TGTGCCAGCAGCCTGCACGTAAAACTAGGAGGCACAGATACGCAGTATTTT. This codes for CASSLHVKLGGTDTQYF.

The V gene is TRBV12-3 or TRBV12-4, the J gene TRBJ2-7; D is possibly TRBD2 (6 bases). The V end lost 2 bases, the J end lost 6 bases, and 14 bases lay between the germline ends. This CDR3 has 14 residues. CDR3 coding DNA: TGTGCCAGCAGTTTACTCGATGAGGGAGGCGAGCAGTACTTC. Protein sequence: CASSLLDEGGEQYF.